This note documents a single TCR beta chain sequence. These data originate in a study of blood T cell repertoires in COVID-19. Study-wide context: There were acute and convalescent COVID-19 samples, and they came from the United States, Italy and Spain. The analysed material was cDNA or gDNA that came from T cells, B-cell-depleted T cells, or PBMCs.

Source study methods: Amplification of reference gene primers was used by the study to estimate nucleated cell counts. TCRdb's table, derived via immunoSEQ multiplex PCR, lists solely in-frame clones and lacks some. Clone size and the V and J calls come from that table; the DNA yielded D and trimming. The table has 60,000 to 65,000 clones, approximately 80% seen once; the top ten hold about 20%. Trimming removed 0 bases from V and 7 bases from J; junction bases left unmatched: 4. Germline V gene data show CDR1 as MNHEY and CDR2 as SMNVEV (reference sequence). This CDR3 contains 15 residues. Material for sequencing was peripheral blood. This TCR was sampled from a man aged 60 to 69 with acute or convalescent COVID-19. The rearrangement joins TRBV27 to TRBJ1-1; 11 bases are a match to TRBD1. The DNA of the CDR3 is TGTGCCAGCAGTTTATCAGGACAGGGGGCCTTTGAAGCTTTCTTT. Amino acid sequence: CASSLSGQGAFEAFF.